The following is a TCR beta chain sequence with its context. Its matching antigen is unknown. 13 Jbeta primers and 60 Vbeta primers were used for the PCR. Clones were sequenced by immunoSEQ multiplex PCR, and TCRdb holds only the in-frame ones, with some missing. Here the sample spans about 150,000 clones, approximately 82% being singletons. The data derive from a study of cytomegalovirus exposure and HLA in healthy donors. Study-level points and caveats: Most likely, a cluster of highly shared sequence variants arose as a sequencing artifact.

CDR1 and CDR2 from the germline V gene are MNHEY and SVGAGI. This CDR3 spans 15 amino acids. V was clipped by 3 bases and J by 1 base, with 12 bases between them. Material for sequencing was PBMCs. This chain connects TRBV6-5 to TRBJ1-1; no definite D call. The TCR originated in a male donor in good health and CMV-seronegative. In DNA, the CDR3 is TGTGCCAGCAGTTATGGGCGTGTGGGGAACACTGAAGCTTTCTTT. Amino acid sequence: CASSYGRVGNTEAFF.